This TCR beta chain derives from a study of identical twins. Notes on the study in general: Conclusions were drawn cross-sectionally by statistical analysis, without following the same donors.

At least ten counts were recorded for this clonotype. As yet, its antigen is unknown. Via MiXCR, TCRdb re-called the 5' RACE reads, giving one row per CDR3 protein. The repertoire holds about 660,000 distinct CDR3 sequences, with roughly 8% as singletons. After removal of 7 bases from V and 4 bases from J, the junction contained 2 bases not matched to a gene. CDR3 length: 12 residues. The same specimen was also included in a second study, on yellow fever vaccine responses in identical twins.

Sample: PBMCs. The source is a woman younger than 30 in good health. This chain connects TRBV12-3 or TRBV12-4 to TRBJ2-7; 9 bases agree with TRBD2. The CDR3 reads CASKAGGYEQYF. The CDR3 DNA reads as TGTGCCAGCAAAGCGGGGGGATACGAGCAGTACTTC.